The next 2 T cell receptor beta chains were all read from a single sample in a study of shared clonotypes between healthy human individuals. Naive CD8 cells, CD45RO-negative and positively selected for CCR7, excluded terminally differentiated effector memory CD45RA+ cells. The protocol was immunoSEQ multiplex PCR, while the TCRdb copy is restricted to in-frame clones and leaves out a portion. Of 2 million to 2.5 million clones in the sample, under 95% are singletons; the top ten hold under 2%. The material sequenced was naive CD8+ T cells from PBMCs. The receptors derive from a man between 18 and 35 years old in good health. Some clones in this sample may be carry-over from other donors' samples.

The rearrangement uses TRBV7-2 and TRBJ2-7, with D hard to call. This CDR3 has 15 amino acids. Trimming left V 1 base short and J 2 bases short, with 12 bases between. Germline lookup yields CDR1 SGHTA and CDR2 FQGNSA. The CDR3 region has the DNA TGTGCCAGCAGCTTAGATTGGGCAGGTGCCTACGAGCAGTACTTC. It yields the protein CASSLDWAGAYEQYF.

The rearrangement joins TRBV9 to TRBJ1-4; the D is unclear. Germline CDR1 and CDR2: SGDLS and YYNGEE. Trimming cost V 4 bases and J 12 bases, with 10 bases left between them. The CDR3 runs to 11 residues. The CDR3 is CASSSTGELFF. The CDR3 coding sequence is TGTGCCAGCAGCTCGACTGGTGAACTGTTTTTT.